Listed below are T cell receptor beta chains from one sample, sequenced in a study of control samples from healthy donors and cancer patients. TCRdb keeps only in-frame clones here, not all; method: immunoSEQ multiplex PCR. Among fewer than 100,000 clones listed, around nine tenths were seen once. The sample consisted of blood. The receptor source for this set is a woman aged 45-60 years in good health. The CDR3 runs from the conserved cysteine through the conserved F or W. The D gene is left open where the match is weak.

D | J | V | DNA | CDR3
NA | TRBJ1-6 | TRBV4-1 | TGCGCCAGCAGTTATACATGGTATAATTCACCCCTCCACTTT | CASSYTWYNSPLHF
TRBD1 | TRBJ1-3 | TRBV6-1 | TGTGCCAGCAGTGTCGGACAGGGGGCAGAAGGAAACACCATATATTTT | CASSVGQGAEGNTIYF
NA | TRBJ2-6 | TRBV7-2 | TGTGCCAGCAGCTTAGGGACTTCTTCTGGGGCCAACGTCCTGACTTTC | CASSLGTSSGANVLTF
NA | TRBJ2-1 | TRBV10-3 | TGTGCCATCAGTGAGTTCCGGGGGCAGCTCGCAAATGAGCAGTTCTTC | CAISEFRGQLANEQFF
NA | TRBJ2-2 | TRBV24-1 | TGTGCCACCAGTGATTTGCAAAAGACCGGGGAGCTGTTTTTT | CATSDLQKTGELFF
NA | TRBJ1-1 | TRBV20-1 | TGCAGTGTAGGAGGGAACACTGAAGCTTTCTTT | CSVGGNTEAFF
TRBD1 | TRBJ1-3 | TRBV14 | TGTGCCAGCAGCCTCTTAGGGACAGGCCTTGGAAACACCATATATTTT | CASSLLGTGLGNTIYF
NA | TRBJ1-3 | TRBV6-1 | TGTGCCAGCAGTGAAGGAAAACAAAACTCTGGAAACACCATATATTTT | CASSEGKQNSGNTIYF
NA | TRBJ2-7 | TRBV6-2/TRBV6-3 | TGTGCCAGCAGTTATACGTCTAGGAAGGGAGAGCAGTACTTC | CASSYTSRKGEQYF
TRBD2 | TRBJ2-1 | TRBV6-2/TRBV6-3 | TGTGCCAGCAGTTACTCAGCGGGGGGGCCTTTTGAGCAGTTCTTC | CASSYSAGGPFEQFF
TRBD1 | TRBJ2-2 | TRBV19 | TGTGCCAGCCGCCCTGGGACAGCGAACACCGGGGAGCTGTTTTTT | CASRPGTANTGELFF
NA | TRBJ2-2 | TRBV19 | TGTGCCAGTAGTGACGGCTCCCCCGGGGAGCTGTTTTTT | CASSDGSPGELFF
TRBD1 | TRBJ1-2 | TRBV24-1 | TGTGCCACCAGTGATCCGTCGGGACAGGGAAAGGGCTACACCTTC | CATSDPSGQGKGYTF
NA | TRBJ2-2 | TRBV6-5 | TGTGCCAGCACCTCACAAGGCACCGGGGAGCTGTTTTTT | CASTSQGTGELFF
NA | TRBJ1-1 | TRBV9 | TGTGCCAGCGCAAGACAAATGAACACTGAAGCTTTCTTT | CASARQMNTEAFF
TRBD1 | TRBJ1-6 | TRBV30 | TGTGCCCAGGACAGGGGTTATAATTCACCCCTCCACTTT | CAQDRGYNSPLHF
TRBD2 | TRBJ2-1 | TRBV7-2 | TGTGCCAGCAGCCTAGATACGGGGGGGCCTGACAATGAGCAGTTCTTC | CASSLDTGGPDNEQFF